This entry concerns a single TCR beta chain. PCR or immunohistochemistry showed mismatch repair deficiency in every enrolled patient. This specimen comes from a study of PD-1 blockade in mismatch repair-deficient tumors. The protocol was immunoSEQ multiplex PCR, while the TCRdb copy is restricted to in-frame clones and leaves out a portion. The sample comprises some 120,000 clones, approximately 86% of which are singletons, and approximately 13% rests with the top ten. The TCR comes from an adult with mismatch repair-deficient cancer. Material: peripheral blood, obtained 44 weeks after starting pembrolizumab.

The CDR3 bases are TGTGCCAGCAGCCAGGATTTAGCGGGAGAAGCTACAGATACGCAGTATTTT. As protein: CASSQDLAGEATDTQYF. This chain links TRBV4-2 with TRBJ2-3, with TRBD2 matching over 9 bases. Per the germline V gene, CDR1 is LGHNA and CDR2 is YNFKEQ. The CDR3 covers 17 residues. V was clipped by 3 bases and J by 3 bases; unmatched bases: 10.